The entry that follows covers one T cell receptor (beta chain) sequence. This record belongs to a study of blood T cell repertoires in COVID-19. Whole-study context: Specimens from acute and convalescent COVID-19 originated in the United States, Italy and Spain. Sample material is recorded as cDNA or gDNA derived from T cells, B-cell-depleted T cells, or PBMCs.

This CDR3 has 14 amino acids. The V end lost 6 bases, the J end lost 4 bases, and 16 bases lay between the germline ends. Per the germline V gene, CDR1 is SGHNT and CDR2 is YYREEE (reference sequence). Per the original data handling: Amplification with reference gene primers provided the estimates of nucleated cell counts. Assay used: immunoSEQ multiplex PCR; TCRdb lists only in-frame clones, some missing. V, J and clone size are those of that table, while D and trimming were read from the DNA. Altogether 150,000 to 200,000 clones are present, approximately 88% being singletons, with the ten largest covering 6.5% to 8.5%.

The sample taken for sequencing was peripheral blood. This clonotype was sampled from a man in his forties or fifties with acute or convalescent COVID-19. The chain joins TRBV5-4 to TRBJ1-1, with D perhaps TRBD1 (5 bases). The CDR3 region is CASTSGGGSTEAFF. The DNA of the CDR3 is TGTGCCAGCACCTCGGGTGGGGGGAGCACTGAAGCTTTCTTT.